These T cell receptor beta chains were read from a single sample in a study of CD8 T cells in Susac syndrome. TCRdb re-called the immunoSEQ multiplex PCR reads through MiXCR, storing one row per CDR3 protein. The table lists about 180,000 distinct CDR3 sequences, 94% of them singletons. The sequencing input was CD4+ T cells from PBMCs. These receptors were collected from a human donor with Susac syndrome. Each CDR3 is given with its conserved first and last residue. D genes are given only for firm matches. Where a row states a size, it is once, few, many or the class of an expanded clone; other rows omit it.

CDR3: CTQRDRPYNEQFF; DNA: TGCACACAGCGGGACAGGCCCTACAATGAGCAGTTCTTC; size: once; D: NA; V: TRBV29-1; J: TRBJ2-1
CDR3: CSVLLAGASSYEQYF; DNA: TGCAGCGTTCTCTTAGCGGGGGCGAGCTCCTACGAGCAGTACTTC; size: once; D: TRBD2; V: TRBV29-1; J: TRBJ2-7
CDR3: CASSEGGRGETQYF; DNA: TGTGCCAGCAGCGAGGGCGGGCGGGGAGAGACCCAGTACTTC; size: NA; D: NA; V: TRBV25-1; J: TRBJ2-5
CDR3: CAWSAKTSGGPRETQYF; DNA: TGTGCCTGGAGTGCCAAAACTAGCGGGGGGCCTAGAGAGACCCAGTACTTC; size: NA; D: TRBD2; V: TRBV30; J: TRBJ2-5
CDR3: CASSYAGQGLKYF; DNA: TGTGCCAGCAGTTACGCGGGACAGGGACTAAAGTACTTC; size: NA; D: TRBD1; V: TRBV6-5; J: TRBJ2-7
CDR3: CASNRQGPQETQYF; DNA: TGTGCCAGCAATCGACAGGGCCCACAAGAGACCCAGTACTTC; size: NA; D: TRBD1; V: TRBV12-3/TRBV12-4; J: TRBJ2-5
CDR3: CASSFSRSYNEQFF; DNA: TGTGCCAGCAGCTTTTCCAGGTCCTACAATGAGCAGTTCTTC; size: NA; D: NA; V: TRBV7-9; J: TRBJ2-1
CDR3: CASSQPIANTGELFF; DNA: TGTGCCAGCAGCCAACCCATCGCGAACACCGGGGAGCTGTTTTTT; size: once; D: NA; V: TRBV4-2; J: TRBJ2-2
CDR3: CSVSRDTIIQGYNSPLHF; DNA: TGCAGTGTTTCCCGGGACACTATCATCCAGGGGTATAATTCACCCCTCCACTTT; size: NA; D: NA; V: TRBV20-1; J: TRBJ1-6
CDR3: CATSDSEKWYRQPQHF; DNA: TGTGCCACCAGTGATTCCGAGAAGTGGTACAGGCAGCCCCAGCATTTT; size: NA; D: NA; V: TRBV24-1; J: TRBJ1-5
CDR3: CASSQARAGWRYF; DNA: TGTGCCAGCAGCCAAGCAAGGGCAGGCTGGCGGTACTTC; size: once; D: NA; V: TRBV14; J: TRBJ2-7
CDR3: CASSQDLKQPQHF; DNA: TGTGCCAGCAGCCAAGATCTCAAACAGCCCCAGCATTTT; size: NA; D: NA; V: TRBV3-1; J: TRBJ1-5
CDR3: CASSATQGGQPQHF; DNA: TGTGCCAGCAGCGCAACACAGGGAGGTCAGCCCCAGCATTTT; size: once; D: NA; V: TRBV11-2; J: TRBJ1-5
CDR3: CASADEKLFF; DNA: TGTGCCAGCGCGGATGAAAAACTGTTTTTT; size: NA; D: NA; V: TRBV12-3/TRBV12-4; J: TRBJ1-4
CDR3: CASSLQSTLNTEAFF; DNA: TGTGCCAGCAGCTTACAATCGACACTGAACACTGAAGCTTTCTTT; size: NA; D: NA; V: TRBV7-3; J: TRBJ1-1
CDR3: CASSLSYNEQFF; DNA: TGTGCCAGCAGCCTTAGCTACAATGAGCAGTTCTTC; size: NA; D: NA; V: TRBV12-3/TRBV12-4; J: TRBJ2-1
CDR3: CASSEGSYGYTF; DNA: TGTGCCAGCAGTGAAGGCAGTTATGGCTACACCTTC; size: NA; D: NA; V: TRBV2; J: TRBJ1-2
CDR3: CASSLQGAGGELFF; DNA: TGTGCCAGCAGTTTACAAGGGGCGGGCGGGGAGCTGTTTTTT; size: once; D: NA; V: TRBV12-3/TRBV12-4; J: TRBJ2-2
CDR3: CASSDTPAQHTGELFF; DNA: TGTGCCAGCAGTGATACTCCCGCCCAACACACCGGGGAGCTGTTTTTT; size: NA; D: NA; V: TRBV2; J: TRBJ2-2
CDR3: CASSFRTSGTDTQYF; DNA: TGTGCCAGCAGTTTTAGGACTAGCGGCACAGATACGCAGTATTTT; size: NA; D: TRBD2; V: TRBV12-3/TRBV12-4; J: TRBJ2-3
CDR3: CATSRDRVVNEQFF; DNA: TGTGCCACCAGCAGAGATCGGGTGGTCAATGAGCAGTTCTTC; size: once; D: NA; V: TRBV15; J: TRBJ2-1
CDR3: CSARGGPAKNIQYF; DNA: TGCAGTGCTAGAGGCGGACCAGCCAAAAACATTCAGTACTTC; size: few; D: NA; V: TRBV20-1; J: TRBJ2-4
CDR3: CASNKDTDTQYF; DNA: TGTGCCAGCAATAAAGACACAGATACGCAGTATTTT; size: NA; D: NA; V: TRBV9; J: TRBJ2-3
CDR3: CASSEYIGTGPNEQFF; DNA: TGTGCCAGCAGTGAATATATCGGGACAGGCCCCAATGAGCAGTTCTTC; size: NA; D: TRBD1; V: TRBV25-1; J: TRBJ2-1
CDR3: CASSLDTGGNQPQHF; DNA: TGTGCCAGCTCACTGGACACAGGGGGCAATCAGCCCCAGCATTTT; size: NA; D: TRBD1; V: TRBV18; J: TRBJ1-5
CDR3: CASAHDGAYEQYF; DNA: TGTGCCAGCGCACACGACGGGGCCTACGAGCAGTACTTC; size: NA; D: NA; V: TRBV7-9; J: TRBJ2-7
CDR3: CASSSGQGQETQYF; DNA: TGTGCCAGCAGCTCAGGACAGGGACAAGAGACCCAGTACTTC; size: NA; D: TRBD1; V: TRBV12-3/TRBV12-4; J: TRBJ2-5
CDR3: CASSSAGSGANVLTF; DNA: TGTGCCAGCAGTTCAGCGGGGTCTGGGGCCAACGTCCTGACTTTC; size: once; D: TRBD2; V: TRBV6-5; J: TRBJ2-6
CDR3: CASSQGGLNYGYTF; DNA: TGCGCCAGCAGCCAAGGGGGACTGAACTATGGCTACACCTTC; size: NA; D: NA; V: TRBV4-1; J: TRBJ1-2
CDR3: CASSPRQASNQPQHF; DNA: TGTGCCAGTAGTCCGAGACAGGCTAGCAATCAGCCCCAGCATTTT; size: NA; D: NA; V: TRBV19; J: TRBJ1-5
CDR3: CASSSGQLSGNTIYF; DNA: TGCGCCAGCAGCTCGGGACAGCTCTCTGGAAACACCATATATTTT; size: NA; D: TRBD1; V: TRBV5-1; J: TRBJ1-3
CDR3: CASSQHPNTGELFF; DNA: TGTGCCAGCAGCCAACATCCGAACACCGGGGAGCTGTTTTTT; size: once; D: NA; V: TRBV3-1; J: TRBJ2-2
CDR3: CASSLADTQSFYNEQFF; DNA: TGTGCCAGCAGCTTAGCCGACACTCAAAGTTTCTACAATGAGCAGTTCTTC; size: NA; D: NA; V: TRBV7-8; J: TRBJ2-1
CDR3: CASPWDGSSGANVLTF; DNA: TGTGCCAGCCCCTGGGACGGTAGCTCTGGGGCCAACGTCCTGACTTTC; size: NA; D: NA; V: TRBV7-9; J: TRBJ2-6
CDR3: CAWRDTAGDRTSSYEQYF; DNA: TGTGCCTGGAGGGACACCGCTGGGGATAGGACAAGTTCCTACGAGCAGTACTTC; size: NA; D: NA; V: TRBV30; J: TRBJ2-7
CDR3: CASSQPGQWYEQYF; DNA: TGTGCCAGCAGTCAGCCGGGACAGTGGTACGAGCAGTACTTC; size: NA; D: TRBD1; V: TRBV6-6; J: TRBJ2-7
CDR3: CAISENSNQPQHF; DNA: TGTGCCATCAGTGAGAATAGCAATCAGCCCCAGCATTTT; size: NA; D: NA; V: TRBV10-3; J: TRBJ1-5
CDR3: CASTNRGRNSPLHF; DNA: TGTGCCAGTACCAACAGGGGGCGGAATTCACCCCTCCACTTT; size: NA; D: TRBD1; V: TRBV19; J: TRBJ1-6
CDR3: CASSLTGSPNEQFF; DNA: TGCGCCAGCAGCTTGACAGGGAGTCCCAATGAGCAGTTCTTC; size: NA; D: NA; V: TRBV5-1; J: TRBJ2-1
CDR3: CASSLKGRTTTNEKLFF; DNA: TGCGCCAGCAGCCTAAAGGGACGGACAACAACTAATGAAAAACTGTTTTTT; size: NA; D: NA; V: TRBV4-3; J: TRBJ1-4
CDR3: CASVRTTGVYEQYF; DNA: TGTGCCAGCGTACGAACGACAGGGGTTTACGAGCAGTACTTC; size: NA; D: TRBD1; V: TRBV6-1; J: TRBJ2-7
CDR3: CASPAELPGQEYNEQFF; DNA: TGTGCCAGCCCGGCTGAACTCCCCGGGCAGGAGTACAATGAGCAGTTCTTC; size: NA; D: NA; V: TRBV6-1; J: TRBJ2-1
CDR3: CASSLVQANTEAFF; DNA: TGTGCCAGCAGTTTGGTTCAGGCGAACACTGAAGCTTTCTTT; size: NA; D: NA; V: TRBV6-5; J: TRBJ1-1
CDR3: CASSLTLNGIQETQYF; DNA: TGTGCCAGCAGCTTGACGTTAAATGGGATCCAAGAGACCCAGTACTTC; size: NA; D: NA; V: TRBV7-7; J: TRBJ2-5
CDR3: CATSRDLMETQYF; DNA: TGTGCCACCAGCAGAGATCTCATGGAGACCCAGTACTTC; size: few; D: NA; V: TRBV15; J: TRBJ2-5
CDR3: CASSQSPSGLAGEQYF; DNA: TGTGCCAGCAGCCAATCTCCTTCAGGACTAGCGGGCGAGCAGTACTTC; size: NA; D: TRBD2; V: TRBV3-1; J: TRBJ2-7
CDR3: CSAREPTGNSPLHF; DNA: TGCAGTGCTAGAGAACCGACGGGGAATTCACCCCTCCACTTT; size: NA; D: NA; V: TRBV20-1; J: TRBJ1-6
CDR3: CASSRPDRRYGYTF; DNA: TGTGCCAGCAGCCGCCCGGACAGGCGCTATGGCTACACCTTC; size: NA; D: TRBD1; V: TRBV5-4; J: TRBJ1-2
CDR3: CSAREQGNQPQHF; DNA: TGCAGTGCTAGAGAACAGGGGAATCAGCCCCAGCATTTT; size: NA; D: TRBD1; V: TRBV20-1; J: TRBJ1-5
CDR3: CASRGARGIGYTF; DNA: TGTGCCAGCAGGGGCGCAAGGGGTATTGGCTACACCTTC; size: NA; D: NA; V: TRBV7-9; J: TRBJ1-2
CDR3: CASSLALGRTEPYEQYF; DNA: TGCGCCAGCAGCTTGGCTCTAGGAAGGACAGAACCCTACGAGCAGTACTTC; size: NA; D: NA; V: TRBV5-1; J: TRBJ2-7
CDR3: CSAVAGSSYNEQFF; DNA: TGCAGTGCTGTAGCGGGGAGCTCCTACAATGAGCAGTTCTTC; size: NA; D: TRBD2; V: TRBV20-1; J: TRBJ2-1
CDR3: CASSNRGSNQPQHF; DNA: TGTGCCAGCAGCAACCGGGGGAGCAATCAGCCCCAGCATTTT; size: NA; D: NA; V: TRBV7-2; J: TRBJ1-5
CDR3: CASGRRALETQYF; DNA: TGTGCCAGCGGACGGCGAGCCCTCGAGACCCAGTACTTC; size: NA; D: NA; V: TRBV6-1; J: TRBJ2-5
CDR3: CASGQGALGVAEAFF; DNA: TGTGCCAGCGGCCAAGGGGCGCTCGGGGTAGCTGAAGCTTTCTTT; size: NA; D: NA; V: TRBV7-2; J: TRBJ1-1